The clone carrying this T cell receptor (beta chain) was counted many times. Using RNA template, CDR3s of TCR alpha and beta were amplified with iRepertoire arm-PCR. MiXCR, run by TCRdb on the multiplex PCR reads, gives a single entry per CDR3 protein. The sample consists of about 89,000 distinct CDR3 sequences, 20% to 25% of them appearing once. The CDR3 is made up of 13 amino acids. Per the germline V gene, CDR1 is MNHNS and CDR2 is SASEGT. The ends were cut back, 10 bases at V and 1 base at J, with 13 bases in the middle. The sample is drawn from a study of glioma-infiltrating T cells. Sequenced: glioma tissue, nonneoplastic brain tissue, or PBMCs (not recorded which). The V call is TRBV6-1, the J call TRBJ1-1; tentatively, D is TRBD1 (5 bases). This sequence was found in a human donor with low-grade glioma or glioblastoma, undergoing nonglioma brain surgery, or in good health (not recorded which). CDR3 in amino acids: CATSRQTNTEAFF. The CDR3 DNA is TGTGCCACCTCCCGACAGACGAACACTGAAGCTTTCTTT.